This TCR beta chain was captured in a study of cytomegalovirus exposure and HLA in healthy donors. Concerning this clone: The antigen is not known.

Study-wide points: In an earlier analysis, in around 590 donors, most V segments appeared productive either ~87% or ~30% of the time. Immune exposure was documented only through CMV serostatus.

Trimming took 0 bases from V and 5 from J; bases not matched to a gene: 9. Germline V lookup: CDR1 LGHNA, CDR2 YSLEER. The CDR3 length is 16 residues. The study ran its PCR with 60 Vbeta and 13 Jbeta primers. Profiling relied on immunoSEQ multiplex PCR, and the TCRdb table lists in-frame clones only, not all of them. This sample has approximately 150,000 clones, with around 80% found just once. Material for sequencing was PBMCs. The gene calls are TRBV4-3 and TRBJ2-7; 8 nucleotides line up with TRBD1. The source of this sequence is a female donor in good health and CMV-seronegative. DNA for the CDR3: TGCGCCAGCAGCCAAGATTTTGGGACAGGCCAGCACGAGCAGTACTTC. Translating it yields CASSQDFGTGQHEQYF.